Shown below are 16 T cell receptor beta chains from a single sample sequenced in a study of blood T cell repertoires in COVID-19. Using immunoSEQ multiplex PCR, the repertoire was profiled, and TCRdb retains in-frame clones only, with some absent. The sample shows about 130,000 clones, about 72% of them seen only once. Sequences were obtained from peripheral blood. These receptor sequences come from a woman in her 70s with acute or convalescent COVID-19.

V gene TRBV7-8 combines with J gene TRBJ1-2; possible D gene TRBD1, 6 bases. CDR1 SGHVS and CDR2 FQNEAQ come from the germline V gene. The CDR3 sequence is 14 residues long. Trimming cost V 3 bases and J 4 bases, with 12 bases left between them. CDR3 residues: CASSFRDTSYGYTF. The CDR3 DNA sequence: TGTGCCAGCAGCTTCCGGGACACTAGCTATGGCTACACCTTC.

The CDR3 sequence is CASTPFGGGDYGYTF. The CDR3, as DNA: TGTGCCAGTACTCCTTTTGGAGGGGGGGACTATGGCTACACCTTC. The J gene is TRBJ1-2, the V gene TRBV19; D possibly corresponds to TRBD1 (6 bases). The CDR3 loop spans 15 amino acids. V lost 7 bases to trimming and J lost 3 bases, with 18 bases between them. Germline V gene data show CDR1 as LNHDA and CDR2 as SQIVND (reference sequence).

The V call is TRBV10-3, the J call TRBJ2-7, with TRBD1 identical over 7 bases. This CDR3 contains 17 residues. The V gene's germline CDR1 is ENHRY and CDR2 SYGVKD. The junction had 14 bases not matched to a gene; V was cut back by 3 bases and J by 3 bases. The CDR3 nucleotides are TGTGCCATCAGTGACCCGAGGAAGGGGGCTACCCGCTACGAGCAGTACTTC. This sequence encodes CAISDPRKGATRYEQYF.

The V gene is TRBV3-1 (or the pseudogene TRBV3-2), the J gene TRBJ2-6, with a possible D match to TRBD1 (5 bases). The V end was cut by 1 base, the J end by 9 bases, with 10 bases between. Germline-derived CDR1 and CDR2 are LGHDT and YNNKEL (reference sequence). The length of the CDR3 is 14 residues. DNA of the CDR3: TGTGCCAGCAGCCAAGGACAGTTCTTCAACGTCCTGACTTTC. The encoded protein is CASSQGQFFNVLTF.

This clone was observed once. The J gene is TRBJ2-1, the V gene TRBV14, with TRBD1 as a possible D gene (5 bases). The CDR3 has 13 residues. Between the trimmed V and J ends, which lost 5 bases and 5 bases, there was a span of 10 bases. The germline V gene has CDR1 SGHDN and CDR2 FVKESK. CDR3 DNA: TGTGCCAGCAGCACACGACAGAACAATGAGCAGTTCTTC. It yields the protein CASSTRQNNEQFF.

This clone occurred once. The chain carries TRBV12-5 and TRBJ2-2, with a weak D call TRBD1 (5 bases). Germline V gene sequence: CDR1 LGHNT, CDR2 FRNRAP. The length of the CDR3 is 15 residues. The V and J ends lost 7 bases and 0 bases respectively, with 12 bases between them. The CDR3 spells CASEFRVTNTGELFF. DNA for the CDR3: TGTGCTAGTGAGTTCAGGGTTACGAACACCGGGGAGCTGTTTTTT.

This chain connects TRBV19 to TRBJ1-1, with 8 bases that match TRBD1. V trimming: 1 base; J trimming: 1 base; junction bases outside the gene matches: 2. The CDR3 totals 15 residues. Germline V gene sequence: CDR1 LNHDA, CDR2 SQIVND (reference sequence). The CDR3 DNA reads TGTGCCAGTAGTATAGCGGGGACAGGGAACACTGAAGCTTTCTTT. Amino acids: CASSIAGTGNTEAFF.

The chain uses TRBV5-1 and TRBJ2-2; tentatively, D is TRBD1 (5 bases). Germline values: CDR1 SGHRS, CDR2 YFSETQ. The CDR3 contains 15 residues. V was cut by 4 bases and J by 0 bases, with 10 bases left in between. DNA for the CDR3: TGCGCCAGCAGCGTTCAGGGCTCGAACACCGGGGAGCTGTTTTTT. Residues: CASSVQGSNTGELFF.

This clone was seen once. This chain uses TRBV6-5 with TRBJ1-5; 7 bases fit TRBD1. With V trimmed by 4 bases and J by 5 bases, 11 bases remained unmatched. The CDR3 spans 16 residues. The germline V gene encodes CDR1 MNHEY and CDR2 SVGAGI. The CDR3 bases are TGTGCCAGCAGTTTACATACAGGGGCGACCGATCAGCCCCAGCATTTT. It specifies CASSLHTGATDQPQHF.

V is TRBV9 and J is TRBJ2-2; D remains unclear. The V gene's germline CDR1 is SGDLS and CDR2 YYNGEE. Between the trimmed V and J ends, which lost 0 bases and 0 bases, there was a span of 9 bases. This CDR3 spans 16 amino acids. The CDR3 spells CASSVEVAPNTGELFF. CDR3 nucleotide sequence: TGTGCCAGCAGCGTAGAAGTAGCTCCGAACACCGGGGAGCTGTTTTTT.

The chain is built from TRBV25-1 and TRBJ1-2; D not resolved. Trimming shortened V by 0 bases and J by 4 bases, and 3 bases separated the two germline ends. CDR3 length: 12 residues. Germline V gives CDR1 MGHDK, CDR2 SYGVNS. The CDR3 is CASSEYSYGYTF. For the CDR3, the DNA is TGTGCCAGCAGTGAATACTCCTATGGCTACACCTTC.

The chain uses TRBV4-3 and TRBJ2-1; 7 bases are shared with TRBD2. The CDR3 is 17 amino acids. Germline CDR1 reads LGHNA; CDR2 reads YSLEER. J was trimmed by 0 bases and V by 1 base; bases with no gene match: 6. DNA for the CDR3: TGCGCCAGCAGCCAAGCCCTTTCTAGCGGCTCCTACAATGAGCAGTTCTTC. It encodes CASSQALSSGSYNEQFF.

The CDR3 here is CASSILRAPGTKNIQYF. CDR3 coding DNA: TGTGCCAGTAGTATTCTTCGGGCCCCGGGGACCAAAAACATTCAGTACTTC. This sequence joins TRBV19 and TRBJ2-4; tentative D call: TRBD2 (5 bases). CDR1 and CDR2 (germline): LNHDA, SQIVND (reference sequence). This CDR3 spans 17 amino acids. V dropped 3 bases and J dropped 2 bases, with 17 bases sitting between them.

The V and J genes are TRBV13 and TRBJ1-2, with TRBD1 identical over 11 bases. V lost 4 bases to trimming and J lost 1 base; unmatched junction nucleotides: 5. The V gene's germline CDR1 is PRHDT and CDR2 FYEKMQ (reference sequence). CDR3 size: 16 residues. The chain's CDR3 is CASSSDRGRGNYGYTF. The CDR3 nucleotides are TGTGCCAGCAGCTCGGACAGGGGGCGGGGTAACTATGGCTACACCTTC.

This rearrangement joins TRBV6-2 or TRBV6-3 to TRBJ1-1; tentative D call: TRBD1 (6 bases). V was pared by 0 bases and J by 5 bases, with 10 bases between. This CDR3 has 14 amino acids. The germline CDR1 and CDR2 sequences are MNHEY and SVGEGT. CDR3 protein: CASSYSTQGTEAFF. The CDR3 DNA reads TGTGCCAGCAGTTACTCTACCCAGGGGACTGAAGCTTTCTTT.

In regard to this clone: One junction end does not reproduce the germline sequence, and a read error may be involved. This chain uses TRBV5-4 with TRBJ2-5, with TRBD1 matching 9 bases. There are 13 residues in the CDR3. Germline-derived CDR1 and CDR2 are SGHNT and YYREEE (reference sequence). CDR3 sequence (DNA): TGTGCCAGCAGCGGGGACAGGGCAGAGACCCAGCACTTC. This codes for CASSGDRAETQHF.